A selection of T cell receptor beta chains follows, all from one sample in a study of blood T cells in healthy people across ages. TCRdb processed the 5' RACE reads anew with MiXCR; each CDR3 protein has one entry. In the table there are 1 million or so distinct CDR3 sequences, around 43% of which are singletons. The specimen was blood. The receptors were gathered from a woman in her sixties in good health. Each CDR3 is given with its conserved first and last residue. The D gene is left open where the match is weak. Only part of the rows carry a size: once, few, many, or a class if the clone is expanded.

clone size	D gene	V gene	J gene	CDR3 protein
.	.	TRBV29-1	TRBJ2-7	CSVERDTSYEQYF
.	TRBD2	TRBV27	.	CASSFRGGSPEQYF
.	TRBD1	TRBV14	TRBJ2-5	CASSPTGGAKTQYF
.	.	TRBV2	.	CASSWNSFGEQYF
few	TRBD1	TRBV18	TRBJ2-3	CASSPLGQGLRDTQYF
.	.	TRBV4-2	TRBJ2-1	CASSQDASSNEQFF
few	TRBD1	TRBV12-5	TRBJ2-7	CASGLGDRVWSEQYF
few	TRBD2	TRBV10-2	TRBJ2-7	CASSEASGIYEQYF
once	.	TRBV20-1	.	CSATQGGGIYEQYF
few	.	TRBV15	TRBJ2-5	CATSRDSAKETQYF
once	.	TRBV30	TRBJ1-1	CAWSVGVNTEAFF
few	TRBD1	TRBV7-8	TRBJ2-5	CASTGTDQETQYF
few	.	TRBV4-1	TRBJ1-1	CASSQAGGNTEAFF
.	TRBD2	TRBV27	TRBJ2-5	CAVGREGLETQYF
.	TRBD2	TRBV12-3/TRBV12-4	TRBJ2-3	CASRGRAGDHTQYF
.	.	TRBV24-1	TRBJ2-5	CATSDPNRGSRETQYF
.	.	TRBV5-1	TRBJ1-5	CASSLVAGGDQPQHF
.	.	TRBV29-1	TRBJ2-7	CSVWTSYNEQYF
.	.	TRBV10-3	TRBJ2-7	CAISRQLLGYEQYF
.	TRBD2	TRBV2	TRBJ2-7	CASKFSLAGVEQYF
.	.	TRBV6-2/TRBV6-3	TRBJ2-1	CASRSTGHNEQFF
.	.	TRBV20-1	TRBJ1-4	CSARERATNEKLFF
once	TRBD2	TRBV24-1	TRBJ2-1	CATSGRTSGNDNEQFF
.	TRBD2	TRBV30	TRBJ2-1	CAWSDEGLGNEQFF